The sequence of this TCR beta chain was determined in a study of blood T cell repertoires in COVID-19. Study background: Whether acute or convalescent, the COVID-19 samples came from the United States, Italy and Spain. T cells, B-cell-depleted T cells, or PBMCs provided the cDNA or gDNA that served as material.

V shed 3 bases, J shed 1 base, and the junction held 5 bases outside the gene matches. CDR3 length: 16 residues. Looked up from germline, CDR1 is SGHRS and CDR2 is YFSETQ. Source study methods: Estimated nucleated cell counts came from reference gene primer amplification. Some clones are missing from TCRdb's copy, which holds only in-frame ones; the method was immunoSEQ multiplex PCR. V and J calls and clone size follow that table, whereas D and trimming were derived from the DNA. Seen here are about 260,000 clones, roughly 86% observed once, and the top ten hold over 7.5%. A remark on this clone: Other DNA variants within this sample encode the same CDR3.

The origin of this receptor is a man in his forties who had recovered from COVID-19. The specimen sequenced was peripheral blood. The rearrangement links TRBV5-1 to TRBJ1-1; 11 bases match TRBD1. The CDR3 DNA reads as TGCGCCAGCAGCTCCGGACAGGGGGCAGGGAACACTGAAGCTTTCTTT. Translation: CASSSGQGAGNTEAFF.